A single sample gave rise to the 4 T cell receptor beta chains below, sequenced in a study of cytomegalovirus exposure and HLA in healthy donors. PCR amplification relied on 60 Vbeta primers (plus 13 Jbeta primers). Clones were read by immunoSEQ multiplex PCR, and TCRdb kept only the in-frame ones, dropping some. The sample table includes roughly 70,000 clones. The sample consisted of PBMCs. The receptors come from a man aged 40-49 years in good health and CMV-seronegative.

CDR3: CASSVESAGNNEQFF. CDR3 in DNA: TGTGCCAGCAGCGTAGAATCCGCAGGGAACAATGAGCAGTTCTTC. V usage is TRBV9 and J usage is TRBJ2-1; a possible D gene is TRBD1 (5 bases). The ends were cut back, 0 bases at V and 5 bases at J, with 12 bases in the middle. Germline lookup yields CDR1 SGDLS and CDR2 YYNGEE. The CDR3 covers 15 residues.

This chain links TRBV28 with TRBJ2-3; 9 nucleotides align to TRBD2. V dropped 6 bases and J dropped 2; count of bases not matched to a gene: 6. Germline values: CDR1 MDHEN, CDR2 SYDVKM. The CDR3 spans 15 residues. The CDR3 DNA follows: TGTGCCAGCAGCCCGACTAGCGGTATCACAGATACGCAGTATTTT. Translated: CASSPTSGITDTQYF.

DNA of the CDR3: TGTGCCAGCTCACCCTCGACGGGGGGGGGCACAGATACGCAGTATTTT. Translated, it gives CASSPSTGGGTDTQYF. The rearrangement uses TRBV18 and TRBJ2-3; 8 bases agree with TRBD2. The V segment lost 3 bases and the J segment 1 base; nucleotides outside the gene matches: 6. The CDR3 has 16 amino acids. Per germline, CDR1 KGHSH and CDR2 LQKENI.

The V gene is TRBV19, the J gene TRBJ1-2; 7 positions agree with TRBD1. Germline V lookup: CDR1 LNHDA, CDR2 SQIVND (reference sequence). This CDR3 comprises 14 residues. V was pared by 3 bases and J by 4 bases, with 5 bases of the junction left unmatched. CDR3 bases: TGTGCCAGTAGTATGGAGGGGGCGGGCTATGGCTACACCTTC. Amino acids: CASSMEGAGYGYTF.